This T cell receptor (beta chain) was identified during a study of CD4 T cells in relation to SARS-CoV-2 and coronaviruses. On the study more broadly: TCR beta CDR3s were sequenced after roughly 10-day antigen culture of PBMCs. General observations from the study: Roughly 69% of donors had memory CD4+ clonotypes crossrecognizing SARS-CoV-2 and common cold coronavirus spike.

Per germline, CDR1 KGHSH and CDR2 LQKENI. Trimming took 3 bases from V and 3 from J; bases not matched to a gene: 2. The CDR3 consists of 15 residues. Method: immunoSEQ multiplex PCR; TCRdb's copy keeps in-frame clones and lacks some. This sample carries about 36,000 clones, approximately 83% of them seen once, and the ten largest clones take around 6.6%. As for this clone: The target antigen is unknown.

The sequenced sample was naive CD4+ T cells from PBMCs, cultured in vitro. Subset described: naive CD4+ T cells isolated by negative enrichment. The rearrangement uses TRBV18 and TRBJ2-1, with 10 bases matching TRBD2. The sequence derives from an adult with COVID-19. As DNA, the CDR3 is TGTGCCAGCTCACCGGGACTAGCGAACTACAATGAGCAGTTCTTC. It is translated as CASSPGLANYNEQFF.